What follows are 14 T cell receptor beta chains derived from one specimen sequenced in a study of blood T cell repertoires in COVID-19. Sequencing was performed with immunoSEQ multiplex PCR; in TCRdb, only in-frame clones are kept and a portion is missing. Of about 130,000 clones in the sample, 70% to 90% are singletons; the top ten hold roughly 2.2%. Sequencing was done on a sample of PBMCs or T cells enriched from blood (not recorded which). Receptors originate from a woman between 45 and 60 years old who had recovered from COVID-19.

The genes are TRBV19 and TRBJ2-1; D possibly corresponds to TRBD1 (6 bases). This CDR3 comprises 14 residues. V was trimmed by 8 bases and J by 1 base, leaving 12 bases between them. Germline V lookup: CDR1 LNHDA, CDR2 SQIVND (reference sequence). CDR3 region: CASGHRESYNEQFF. The CDR3 DNA sequence: TGTGCCAGTGGGCACAGGGAGTCCTACAATGAGCAGTTCTTC.

This clone has more than one count but fewer than ten. The chain links TRBV19 to TRBJ1-3; TRBD1 matches at 8 bases. Germline lookup yields CDR1 LNHDA and CDR2 SQIVND (reference sequence). The CDR3 is 14 residues long. V lost 7 bases to trimming and J lost 7 bases; unmatched junction nucleotides: 9. CDR3 region: CASTPTGAGNTIYF. CDR3 sequence (DNA): TGTGCCAGTACCCCGACAGGGGCGGGGAACACCATATATTTT.

This clone was observed a handful of times. V gene TRBV6-5 combines with J gene TRBJ2-7, with 7 bases lining up with TRBD2. The CDR3 loop spans 14 amino acids. Germline CDR1 MNHEY, CDR2 SVGAGI. J lost 6 bases, V lost 2 bases, and 7 bases had no gene match. CDR3 loop: CASSYGQRGLEQYF. CDR3 DNA: TGTGCCAGCAGTTACGGGCAGCGGGGACTCGAGCAGTACTTC.

The chain has TRBV6-6 and TRBJ2-3; 12 positions match TRBD2. The V gene end was trimmed by 4 bases and the J gene end by 5 bases; junction bases not matched to a gene: 4. Germline V gene sequence: CDR1 MNHNY, CDR2 SVGAGI (reference sequence). This CDR3 contains 15 residues. The CDR3 nucleotides read TGTGCCAGCAGTTGGACTAGCGGGGTCGGAGATACGCAGTATTTT. Its translation is CASSWTSGVGDTQYF.

The chain links TRBV4-3 to TRBJ2-2; TRBD1 matches at 8 bases. Germline V gives CDR1 LGHNA, CDR2 YSLEER. J lost 5 bases, V lost 0 bases, and 5 bases had no gene match. This CDR3 has 16 residues. The CDR3 coding sequence is TGCGCCAGCAGCCAAGAGGGGACAGGAAGGACCGGGGAGCTGTTTTTT. Its translation is CASSQEGTGRTGELFF.

V is TRBV6-2 or TRBV6-3 and J is TRBJ2-2, with 9 positions matching TRBD2. The ends lost 5 bases at V and 7 bases at J; junction bases unmatched: 11. This CDR3 comprises 16 residues. CDR1 MNHEY and CDR2 SVGEGT come from the germline V gene. The CDR3 reads CASSPAGSGGLGELFF. The CDR3 coding sequence is TGTGCCAGCAGTCCCGCGGGTAGCGGGGGACTCGGGGAGCTGTTTTTT.

V is TRBV10-2 and J is TRBJ1-1, with 7 bases fitting TRBD1. Trimming cost V 0 bases and J 11 bases; bases outside gene matches: 6. The CDR3 runs to 13 residues. Germline lookup yields CDR1 WSHSY and CDR2 SAAADI. The CDR3 here is CASSESRGQSAFF. CDR3 DNA sequence: TGCGCCAGCAGTGAGTCTAGGGGACAGTCGGCTTTCTTT.

The chain carries TRBV3-1 (or the pseudogene TRBV3-2) and TRBJ2-7, with 10 bases matching TRBD1. This CDR3 comprises 14 residues. J gave up 6 bases and V 4 bases, and 6 bases lay outside the gene matches. The germline gives CDR1 LGHDT, CDR2 YNNKEL (reference sequence). The CDR3 DNA sequence: TGTGCCAGCAGCCTAGGGACAGGGGCTAGCGAGCAGTACTTC. As protein: CASSLGTGASEQYF.

The V and J genes are TRBV4-2 and TRBJ1-2; no clear D gene. The CDR3 sequence is 14 residues long. V lost 4 bases, J lost 4 bases, and 13 bases lay in between. Germline V CDR1 and CDR2: LGHNA, YNFKEQ. CDR3 coding DNA: TGTGCCAGCAGCCCGGGAGTGGGGTCCTATGGCTACACCTTC. Translation: CASSPGVGSYGYTF.

This sequence joins TRBV7-2 and TRBJ2-7, with a weak D call TRBD1 (5 bases). The V and J ends lost 4 bases and 2 bases respectively, with 18 bases between them. The CDR3 has 16 residues. CDR1 SGHTA and CDR2 FQGNSA come from the germline V gene. CDR3 amino acids: CASSWIQGSVAYEQYF. The CDR3 DNA reads as TGTGCCAGCAGCTGGATTCAGGGTTCGGTCGCCTACGAGCAGTACTTC.

V usage is TRBV18 and J usage is TRBJ1-1; D gene unclear. Germline values: CDR1 KGHSH, CDR2 LQKENI. This CDR3 is built from 12 residues. V was clipped by 0 bases and J by 8 bases, with 7 bases between them. The CDR3 DNA reads as TGTGCCAGCTCACCACCGGGGAGGGAAGCTTTCTTT. It is translated as CASSPPGREAFF.

This chain links TRBV6-1 with TRBJ1-5, with D maybe TRBD1 (5 bases). V was trimmed by 1 base and J by 6 bases, leaving 16 bases between them. CDR3 length: 16 residues. CDR1 and CDR2 from the germline V gene are MNHNS and SASEGT. CDR3: CASSEDDRVQGQPQHF. CDR3 bases: TGTGCCAGCAGTGAAGATGATAGGGTTCAGGGTCAGCCCCAGCATTTT.

CDR3 loop: CASSASLAGVRDTQYF. CDR3 DNA sequence: TGTGCCAGCAGCGCCTCACTAGCGGGGGTTCGAGATACGCAGTATTTT. The V call is TRBV7-2, the J call TRBJ2-3, with 11 bases aligning to TRBD2. The V segment lost 5 bases and the J segment 5 bases; nucleotides outside the gene matches: 9. The germline CDR1 and CDR2 sequences are SGHTA and FQGNSA. There are 16 residues in the CDR3.

J is TRBJ2-3 and V is TRBV6-5; maybe TRBD2 (6 bases). Trimming cost V 2 bases and J 5 bases, with 11 bases left between them. The CDR3 sequence is 14 residues long. CDR1 MNHEY and CDR2 SVGAGI come from the germline V gene. The CDR3 reads CASSYPGGGDTQYF. DNA for the CDR3: TGTGCCAGCAGTTACCCCGGGGGTGGAGATACGCAGTATTTT.